The text below deals with one T cell receptor beta chain. This record belongs to a study of blood T cell repertoires in COVID-19. Method: immunoSEQ multiplex PCR; TCRdb's copy keeps in-frame clones and lacks some. The repertoire consists of some 100,000 clones, with roughly 90% occurring once and the leading ten covering around 6%. The germline CDR1 and CDR2 sequences are SGHRS and YFSETQ. The ends lost 1 base at V and 6 bases at J; junction bases unmatched: 9. The CDR3 sequence is 15 residues long. The TCR sequence derives from a man between 65 and 79 years old with acute or convalescent COVID-19. The chain carries TRBV5-1 and TRBJ1-2, with 7 bases aligning to TRBD1. Sample: peripheral blood. CDR3 sequence (DNA): TGCGCCAGCAGCTTGTTATTGACAGGGTCGGATGGCTACACCTTC. This translates into CASSLLLTGSDGYTF.